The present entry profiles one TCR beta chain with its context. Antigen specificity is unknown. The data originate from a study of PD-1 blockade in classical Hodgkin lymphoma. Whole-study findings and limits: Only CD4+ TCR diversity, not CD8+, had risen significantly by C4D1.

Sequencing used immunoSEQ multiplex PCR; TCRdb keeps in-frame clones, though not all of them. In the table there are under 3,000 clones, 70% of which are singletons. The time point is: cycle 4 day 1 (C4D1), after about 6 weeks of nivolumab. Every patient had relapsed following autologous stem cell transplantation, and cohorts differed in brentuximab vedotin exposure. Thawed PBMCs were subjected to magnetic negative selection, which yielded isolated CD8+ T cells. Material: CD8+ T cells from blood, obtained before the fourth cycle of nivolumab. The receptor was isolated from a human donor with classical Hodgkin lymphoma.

The CDR3 DNA follows: TGTGCCAGCAGAACCTGGGTGTACACTGAAGCTTTCTTT. Translating gives CASRTWVYTEAFF. The chain uses TRBV28 and TRBJ1-1; D gene unclear. The V end was cut by 6 bases, the J end by 3 bases, with 11 bases between. This CDR3 spans 13 amino acids. The germline V gene has CDR1 MDHEN and CDR2 SYDVKM. The variable domain in full, completed from reference TRBV28 and TRBJ1-1, reads DVKVTQSSRYLVKRTGEKVFLECVQDMDHENMFWYRQDPGLGLRLIYFSYDVKMKEKGDIPEGYSVSREKKERFSLILESASTNQTSMYLCASRTWVYTEAFFGQGTRLTVV.